The rows below give T cell receptor beta chains drawn from one sample of a study of Ad26.COV2.S vaccination and SARS-CoV-2 variants. Generated by immunoSEQ multiplex PCR, the TCRdb table keeps only in-frame clones and is missing some. The sample lists about 350,000 clones, roughly 90% seen once, with 6.4% in the top ten. This material consisted of peripheral blood, taken in a trial of Ad26.COV2.S vaccine versus placebo. Source of these receptors: a person between 18 and 65 years old who received the Ad26.COV2.S COVID-19 vaccine or a placebo. Each CDR3 is given with its conserved first and last residue. A D gene is named only where the DNA matches it firmly. Size is omitted from some rows. Given values are once, few, many or a class for expanded clones.

D	size	V	J	CDR3	DNA
-	few	TRBV18	TRBJ2-3	CASSPQGVTDTQYF	TGTGCCAGCTCACCACAGGGGGTAACAGATACGCAGTATTTT
-	-	TRBV5-8	TRBJ1-1	CASSRGRTEAFF	TGTGCCAGCAGCAGGGGACGGACCGAAGCTTTCTTT
-	-	TRBV12-3/TRBV12-4	TRBJ2-7	CASSPGGGREQYF	TGTGCCAGCAGTCCTGGAGGAGGAAGGGAGCAGTACTTC
-	-	TRBV28	TRBJ1-3	CASSLRDPGNTIYF	TGTGCCAGCAGTTTGCGGGACCCTGGAAACACCATATATTTT
TRBD1	-	TRBV5-4	TRBJ1-2	CASSRLGIDRGGGYTF	TGTGCCAGCAGCAGACTGGGAATTGACAGGGGTGGTGGCTACACCTTC
-	-	TRBV18	TRBJ1-1	CASSGGTPTFTEAFF	TGTGCCAGCTCCGGGGGGACCCCCACGTTCACTGAAGCTTTCTTT
-	once	TRBV28	TRBJ2-3	CASSLYRDRSTDTQYF	TGTGCCAGCAGTTTATACCGGGACCGGAGCACAGATACGCAGTATTTT
-	-	TRBV4-2	TRBJ2-3	CASSQEELITDTQYF	TGTGCCAGCAGCCAAGAAGAATTAATCACAGATACGCAGTATTTT
-	-	TRBV27	TRBJ1-5	CASSPNGQPQHF	TGTGCCAGCAGCCCCAATGGTCAGCCCCAGCATTTT
-	-	TRBV5-4	TRBJ1-2	CASSLHQGYYGYTF	TGTGCCAGCAGCTTGCATCAGGGGTACTATGGCTACACCTTC
TRBD1	once	TRBV7-2	TRBJ1-2	CASSNKQGNYGYTF	TGTGCCAGCAGCAATAAACAGGGGAACTATGGCTACACCTTC
-	-	TRBV7-2	TRBJ2-5	CASSSDTAQETQYF	TGTGCCAGCAGCTCGGACACAGCCCAAGAGACCCAGTACTTC
-	-	TRBV20-1	TRBJ2-3	CSALFADTQYF	TGCAGTGCCCTATTCGCAGATACGCAGTATTTT
-	-	TRBV9	TRBJ1-5	CASSVGTNSNQPQHF	TGTGCCAGCAGCGTAGGGACAAATTCCAATCAGCCCCAGCATTTT
-	-	TRBV5-4	TRBJ1-2	CASSSPDANGYTF	TGTGCCAGCAGCTCCCCGGACGCAAATGGCTACACCTTC
-	-	TRBV18	TRBJ2-3	CASSRGTTDTQYF	TGTGCCAGCTCACGAGGTACCACAGATACGCAGTATTTT
TRBD2	-	TRBV19	TRBJ2-7	CASSTSGFYEQYF	TGTGCCAGTAGTACTAGCGGGTTCTACGAGCAGTACTTC
-	-	TRBV5-1	TRBJ2-7	CASSLAPGENYEQYF	TGCGCCAGCAGCTTGGCACCCGGGGAAAACTACGAGCAGTACTTC
-	-	TRBV4-1	TRBJ1-1	CASTQTAVGTEAFF	TGCGCCAGCACCCAGACAGCCGTCGGCACTGAAGCTTTCTTT
TRBD2	once	TRBV7-9	TRBJ2-3	CASSLASGNTDTQYF	TGTGCCAGCAGCTTAGCTAGCGGGAACACAGATACGCAGTATTTT
-	-	TRBV6-5	TRBJ2-5	CASSPTGMTQYF	TGTGCCAGCAGTCCAACAGGGATGACCCAGTACTTC
-	-	TRBV18	TRBJ2-3	CASSPSTVSTDTQYF	TGTGCCAGCTCACCTTCGACAGTAAGCACAGATACGCAGTATTTT
TRBD1	-	TRBV25-1	TRBJ1-1	CASSEYARQGIEAFF	TGTGCCAGCAGTGAATACGCTCGACAGGGTATTGAAGCTTTCTTT
-	-	TRBV19	TRBJ2-1	CASTSPLEDTYNEQFF	TGTGCCAGTACCTCCCCCCTTGAAGACACCTACAATGAGCAGTTCTTC
-	-	TRBV11-3	TRBJ2-1	CASSLGEGNEQFF	TGTGCCAGCAGCTTAGGAGAGGGCAATGAGCAGTTCTTC
-	-	TRBV27	TRBJ2-1	CASSYQVKNEQFF	TGTGCCAGCAGTTATCAGGTAAAAAATGAGCAGTTCTTC
-	-	TRBV18	TRBJ2-7	CASSPGQSLAGQYF	TGTGCCAGCTCACCAGGGCAGAGCCTGGCAGGGCAGTACTTC
TRBD1	-	TRBV4-3	TRBJ2-7	CASSRTGTAGPYEQYF	TGCGCCAGCAGCCGAACCGGGACAGCTGGACCCTACGAGCAGTACTTC
TRBD2	-	TRBV9	TRBJ2-3	CASSVGTSGGWVTDTQYF	TGTGCCAGCAGCGTCGGGACTAGCGGGGGCTGGGTCACAGATACGCAGTATTTT
-	-	TRBV28	TRBJ1-1	CASNQIMNTEAFF	TGTGCCAGCAACCAGATCATGAACACTGAAGCTTTCTTT
-	-	TRBV27	TRBJ2-3	CASRGMSTDTQYF	TGTGCCAGCCGGGGGATGAGCACAGATACGCAGTATTTT
-	-	TRBV7-8	TRBJ1-6	CASSFAQSRNSPLHF	TGTGCCAGCAGCTTCGCGCAGAGCCGCAATTCACCCCTCCACTTT
TRBD2	few	TRBV6-4	TRBJ2-3	CASSDKAGGTDTQYF	TGTGCCAGCAGTGACAAAGCGGGGGGCACAGATACGCAGTATTTT
-	-	TRBV28	TRBJ1-6	CASSLEGFNSPLHF	TGTGCCAGCAGTTTAGAAGGATTTAATTCACCCCTCCACTTT
-	-	TRBV4-2	TRBJ2-7	CASSQGGYGDKTSYEQYF	TGTGCCAGCAGCCAAGGGGGATATGGCGATAAAACTTCCTACGAGCAGTACTTC
-	few	TRBV19	TRBJ1-5	CAPKVGVRFNQPQHF	TGTGCCCCAAAAGTTGGCGTAAGGTTCAATCAGCCCCAGCATTTT
-	-	TRBV7-2	TRBJ1-2	CASSLIITGNYGYTF	TGTGCCAGCAGCTTGATAATCACAGGGAACTATGGCTACACCTTC
TRBD2	-	TRBV3-1/TRBV3-2	TRBJ2-4	CASSLSGSGDIQYF	TGTGCCAGCAGCCTCAGCGGGAGTGGTGACATTCAGTACTTC
-	few	TRBV5-1	TRBJ1-4	CASSLLEGGGEKLFF	TGCGCCAGCAGCTTGCTAGAGGGTGGAGGAGAAAAACTGTTTTTT
TRBD1	-	TRBV5-1	TRBJ2-7	CASSFGTAYEQYF	TGCGCCAGCAGCTTCGGGACAGCCTACGAGCAGTACTTC
-	-	TRBV9	TRBJ2-5	CASSVAVTVQETQYF	TGTGCCAGCAGCGTAGCGGTGACAGTCCAAGAGACCCAGTACTTC
-	-	TRBV3-1/TRBV3-2	TRBJ2-2	CASSQGRTGELFF	TGTGCCAGCAGCCAGGGGCGGACCGGGGAGCTGTTTTTT
TRBD1	-	TRBV5-1	TRBJ2-7	CASSTTGAEQYF	TGCGCCAGCAGCACCACAGGGGCCGAGCAGTACTTC
TRBD1	-	TRBV6-6	TRBJ2-7	CASSYGGPAGGDEQYF	TGTGCCAGCAGTTACGGTGGTCCGGCAGGGGGTGATGAGCAGTACTTC
-	few	TRBV5-1	TRBJ1-2	CASGSGGTYGYTF	TGCGCCAGCGGGAGCGGGGGTACCTATGGCTACACCTTC
-	-	TRBV18	TRBJ1-5	CASSSQRVDNQPQHF	TGTGCCAGCTCCAGCCAGCGGGTCGACAATCAGCCCCAGCATTTT
-	-	TRBV6-6	TRBJ1-2	CASRENANSNYGYTF	TGTGCCAGCAGGGAGAACGCGAATTCGAACTATGGCTACACCTTC
-	-	TRBV29-1	TRBJ1-2	CSVVGPGYGYTF	TGTAGCGTCGTTGGGCCGGGCTATGGCTACACCTTC
TRBD1	few	TRBV6-2/TRBV6-3	TRBJ2-7	CASSYGTDSYEQYF	TGTGCCAGCAGTTACGGGACAGACTCCTACGAGCAGTACTTC
-	-	TRBV3-1/TRBV3-2	TRBJ2-7	CASSQGGGPYEQYF	TGTGCCAGCAGCCAAGGCGGGGGCCCCTACGAGCAGTACTTC
TRBD2	-	TRBV2	TRBJ2-1	CASSGGLAGEQFF	TGTGCCAGCAGTGGGGGACTAGCGGGTGAGCAGTTCTTC
-	-	TRBV5-1	TRBJ2-2	CASRPRGESGELFF	TGCGCCAGCCGCCCAAGGGGGGAGAGTGGGGAGCTGTTTTTT
-	-	TRBV28	TRBJ2-7	CASSLGASNEQYF	TGTGCCAGCAGTTTAGGAGCGTCGAACGAGCAGTACTTC